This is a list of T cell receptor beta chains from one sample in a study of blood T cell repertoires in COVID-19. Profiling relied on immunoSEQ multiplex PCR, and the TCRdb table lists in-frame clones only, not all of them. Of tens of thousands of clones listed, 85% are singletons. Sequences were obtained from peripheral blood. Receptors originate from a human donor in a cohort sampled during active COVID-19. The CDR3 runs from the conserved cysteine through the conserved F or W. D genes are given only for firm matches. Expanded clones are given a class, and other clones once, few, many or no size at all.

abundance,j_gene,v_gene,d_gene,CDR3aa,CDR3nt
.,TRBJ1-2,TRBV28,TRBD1,CASSPDRTAYGYTF,TGTGCCAGCAGTCCGGACAGGACCGCCTATGGCTACACCTTC
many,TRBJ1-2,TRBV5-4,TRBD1,CASSPQTGVNYGYTF,TGTGCCAGCAGCCCTCAGACAGGGGTAAACTATGGCTACACCTTC
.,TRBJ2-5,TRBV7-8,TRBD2,CASSFAASGAGETQYF,TGTGCCAGCAGCTTCGCGGCTAGCGGGGCTGGAGAGACCCAGTACTTC
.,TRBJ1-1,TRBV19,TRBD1,CASSSGGDRGPTEAFF,TGTGCCAGTAGTTCCGGTGGGGACAGGGGGCCGACTGAAGCTTTCTTT
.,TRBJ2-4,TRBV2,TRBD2,CASSHLGAGGGPPKNIQYF,TGTGCCAGCAGCCACTTAGGGGCGGGGGGCGGACCGCCAAAAAACATTCAGTACTTC
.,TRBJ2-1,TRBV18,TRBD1,CASSLGTGANNEQFF,TGTGCCAGCTCACTGGGGACAGGGGCTAACAATGAGCAGTTCTTC
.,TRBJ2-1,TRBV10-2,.,CASSDQEVNEQFF,TGCGCCAGCAGTGACCAGGAGGTCAATGAGCAGTTCTTC
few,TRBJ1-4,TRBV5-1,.,CASSFSGGSDGEKLFF,TGCGCCAGCAGCTTTTCGGGGGGCAGTGATGGTGAAAAACTGTTTTTT
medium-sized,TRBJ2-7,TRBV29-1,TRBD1,CSVLAQGAYEQYF,TGCAGCGTTCTGGCCCAGGGGGCCTACGAGCAGTACTTC
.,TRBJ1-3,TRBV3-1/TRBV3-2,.,CASSQDLARVSGNTIYF,TGTGCCAGCAGCCAAGATTTGGCCAGGGTATCTGGAAACACCATATATTTT
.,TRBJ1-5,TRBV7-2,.,CASSLAYRSQPQHF,TGTGCCAGCAGCTTAGCATACAGGAGTCAGCCCCAGCATTTT
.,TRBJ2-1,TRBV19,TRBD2,CASKPWTSGGANEQFF,TGTGCCAGTAAACCCTGGACTAGCGGGGGGGCCAATGAGCAGTTCTTC
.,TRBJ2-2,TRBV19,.,CASSPTGQNTGELFF,TGTGCCAGTAGTCCGACGGGACAGAACACCGGGGAGCTGTTTTTT
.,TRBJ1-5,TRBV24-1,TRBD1,CATSDTDRDQPQHF,TGTGCCACCAGTGATACGGACAGGGATCAGCCCCAGCATTTT
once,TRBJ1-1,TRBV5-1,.,CASSENPTGPGAFF,TGCGCCAGCAGCGAAAACCCCACGGGCCCAGGGGCTTTCTTT
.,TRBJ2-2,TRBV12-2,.,CASRFRVMNTGELFF,TGTGCAAGTCGCTTCAGGGTTATGAACACCGGGGAGCTGTTTTTT
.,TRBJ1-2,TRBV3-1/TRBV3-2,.,CASSQLGGGGYTF,TGTGCCAGCAGCCAATTAGGGGGGGGTGGCTACACCTTC
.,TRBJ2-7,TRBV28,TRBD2,CAPRLARYEQYF,TGTGCCCCTAGACTAGCGAGATACGAGCAGTACTTC
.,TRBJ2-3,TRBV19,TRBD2,CASSIMGGGATDTQYF,TGTGCCAGTAGTATAATGGGCGGGGGGGCGACAGATACGCAGTATTTT
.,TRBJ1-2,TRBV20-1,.,CSAAGVSGYTF,TGCAGTGCTGCGGGGGTCTCTGGCTACACCTTC
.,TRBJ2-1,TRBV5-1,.,CASSQTGTAGGEQFF,TGCGCCAGCAGCCAAACCGGGACTGCCGGGGGTGAGCAGTTCTTC
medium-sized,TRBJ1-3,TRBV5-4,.,CASSADRSGNTIYF,TGTGCCAGCAGCGCAGACCGGAGTGGAAACACCATATATTTT
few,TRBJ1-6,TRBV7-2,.,CASSPNRAGNSPLHF,TGTGCCAGCAGTCCAAACAGGGCTGGTAATTCACCCCTCCACTTT
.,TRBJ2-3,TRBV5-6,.,CASSFRDTQYF,TGTGCCAGCAGCTTCAGAGATACGCAGTATTTT
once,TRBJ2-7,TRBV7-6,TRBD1,CASSLGTGAYEQYF,TGTGCCAGCAGCTTAGGGACAGGGGCCTACGAGCAGTACTTC
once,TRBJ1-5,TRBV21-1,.,CASSDPTGGGIMAQHF,TGTGCCAGCAGCGACCCAACAGGGGGAGGGATCATGGCCCAGCATTTT
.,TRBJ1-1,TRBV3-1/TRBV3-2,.,CASSPAGKGKAFF,TGTGCCAGCAGCCCAGCGGGGAAGGGGAAAGCTTTCTTT
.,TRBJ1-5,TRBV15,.,CATSRDPGFNQPQHF,TGTGCCACCAGCAGAGATCCAGGTTTCAATCAGCCCCAGCATTTT
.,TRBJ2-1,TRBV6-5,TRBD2,CASLDGGGNEQFF,TGTGCCAGCTTGGACGGGGGGGGGAATGAGCAGTTCTTC
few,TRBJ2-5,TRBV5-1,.,CASSSGVLQETQYF,TGCGCCAGCAGCTCAGGGGTGTTGCAAGAGACCCAGTACTTC
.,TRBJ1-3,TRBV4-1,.,CASSQGGGGNTIYF,TGCGCCAGCAGCCAAGGGGGAGGTGGGAACACCATATATTTT
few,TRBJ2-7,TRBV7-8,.,CASSLLRGTYEQYF,TGTGCCAGCAGCTTACTCCGGGGGACGTACGAGCAGTACTTC
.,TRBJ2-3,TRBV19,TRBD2,CASSGGTSGAPHTDTQYF,TGTGCCAGTAGTGGGGGGACTAGCGGGGCCCCACACACAGATACGCAGTATTTT
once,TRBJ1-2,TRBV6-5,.,CASQKGGNHYGYTF,TGTGCCAGCCAAAAGGGCGGGAACCACTATGGCTACACCTTC
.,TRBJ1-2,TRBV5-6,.,CASSLRGYGYTF,TGTGCCAGCAGCTTGAGGGGGTATGGCTACACCTTC
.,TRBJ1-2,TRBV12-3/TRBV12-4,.,CASSFTGTYGYTF,TGTGCCAGCAGTTTTACAGGGACCTATGGCTACACCTTC
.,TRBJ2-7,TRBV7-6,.,CASSPRGSYEQYF,TGTGCCAGCAGCCCCCGAGGCTCCTACGAGCAGTACTTC
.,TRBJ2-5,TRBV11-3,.,CASSHIRQVQETQYF,TGTGCCAGCAGCCATATTAGACAGGTTCAAGAGACCCAGTACTTC
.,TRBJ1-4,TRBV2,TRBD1,CASSPPGQLLNEKLFF,TGTGCCAGCAGCCCCCCGGGACAGCTGCTTAATGAAAAACTGTTTTTT
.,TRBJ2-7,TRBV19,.,CASTPTRQGGSYEQYF,TGTGCCAGTACCCCAACCCGACAGGGAGGCTCCTACGAGCAGTACTTC
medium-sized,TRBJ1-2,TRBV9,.,CASSALTGNYGYTF,TGTGCCAGCAGCGCTCTAACAGGGAACTATGGCTACACCTTC
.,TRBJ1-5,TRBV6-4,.,CASHQGTFSNQPQHF,TGTGCCAGTCATCAGGGCACCTTCAGCAATCAGCCCCAGCATTTT
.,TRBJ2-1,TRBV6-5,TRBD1,CASKVGAGTVNEQFF,TGTGCCAGCAAGGTCGGGGCCGGGACAGTCAATGAGCAGTTCTTC
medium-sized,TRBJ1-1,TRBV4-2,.,CASSQGQNTEAFF,TGTGCCAGCAGCCAGGGACAGAACACTGAAGCTTTCTTT
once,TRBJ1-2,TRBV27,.,CASSLQGPVLTF,TGTGCCAGCAGTTTACAGGGGCCAGTTTTGACCTTC
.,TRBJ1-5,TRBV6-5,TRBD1,CASSRTGNQPQHF,TGTGCCAGCAGTCGGACAGGGAATCAGCCCCAGCATTTT
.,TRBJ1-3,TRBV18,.,CASSPGRSSGNTIYF,TGTGCCAGCTCACCAGGGAGGAGCTCTGGAAACACCATATATTTT
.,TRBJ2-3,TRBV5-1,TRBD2,CASSVTTSGGSYTDTQYF,TGCGCCAGCAGCGTAACGACTAGCGGGGGGTCCTACACAGATACGCAGTATTTT
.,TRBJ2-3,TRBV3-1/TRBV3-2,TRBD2,CASSQGGGAVDTQYF,TGTGCCAGCAGCCAAGGCGGGGGGGCGGTAGATACGCAGTATTTT
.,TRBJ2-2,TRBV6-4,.,CSTCGLNTGELFF,TGTTCGACGTGCGGATTGAACACCGGGGAGCTGTTTTTT
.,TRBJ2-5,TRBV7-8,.,CASSLVATPQRTQYF,TGTGCCAGCAGCTTAGTCGCGACTCCCCAGAGGACCCAGTACTTC
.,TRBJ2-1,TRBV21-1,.,CASSRIAGHSNEQFF,TGTGCCAGCAGCCGGATAGCAGGGCACTCAAATGAGCAGTTCTTC
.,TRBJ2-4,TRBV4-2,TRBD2,CASSLESPFGLAGVMGNIQYF,TGTGCCAGCAGCCTAGAGTCCCCTTTTGGGCTAGCGGGGGTTATGGGAAACATTCAGTACTTC
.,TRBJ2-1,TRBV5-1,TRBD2,CASSPNPTLAGGGNEQFF,TGCGCCAGCAGCCCAAACCCCACTCTAGCGGGGGGTGGAAATGAGCAGTTCTTC